The 14 T cell receptor beta chains reported below all come from one sample, sequenced in a study of identical twins. TCRdb ran MiXCR on the 5' RACE reads and lists one entry per CDR3 protein. The sample includes approximately 620,000 distinct CDR3 sequences, more than 6.5% of them seen just once. The same sample was also used in a study of yellow fever vaccine responses in identical twins.

Sequenced material: PBMCs. Receptor source: a woman aged 18-29 years in good health.

The V gene is TRBV27, the J gene TRBJ2-1; 12 nucleotides agree with TRBD2. The CDR3 totals 13 residues. Trimming at V came to 10 bases and at J to 7 bases, leaving 5 bases not matched to a gene. The germline V gene encodes CDR1 MNHEY and CDR2 SMNVEV (reference sequence). CDR3 residues: CATIGLAGNEQFF. The CDR3 DNA follows: TGTGCCACCATCGGACTAGCGGGAAATGAGCAGTTCTTC.

The V and J genes are TRBV20-1 and TRBJ2-1, with D maybe TRBD2 (7 bases). This CDR3 is 14 amino acids long. Germline values: CDR1 DFQATT, CDR2 SNEGSKA (reference sequence). The ends were cut back, 2 bases at V and 0 bases at J, with 8 bases in the middle. For the CDR3, the DNA is TGCAGTGCTAGAAGGGGGGGCTCCTACAATGAGCAGTTCTTC. As protein: CSARRGGSYNEQFF.

The chain combines TRBV20-1 with TRBJ2-7; D gene unclear. The CDR3 is 15 amino acids. The V gene lost 4 bases and the J gene lost 2 bases, with 18 bases spanning the gap. Germline assignment: CDR1 DFQATT and CDR2 SNEGSKA (reference sequence). CDR3 residues: CSATGLGSDTYEQYF. The CDR3 DNA reads as TGCAGTGCTACCGGTTTGGGTTCCGATACCTACGAGCAGTACTTC.

The V gene is TRBV12-3 or TRBV12-4, the J gene TRBJ2-7; the match to TRBD2 covers 8 bases. V lost 7 bases and J lost 6; bases outside the gene matches: 11. This CDR3 comprises 14 residues. The CDR3 is CASNSPGGAREQYF. In DNA, the CDR3 is TGTGCCAGCAACTCACCCGGGGGGGCTCGCGAGCAGTACTTC.

In its sample, this clonotype was seen a few times. The rearrangement uses TRBV5-1 and TRBJ2-7, with D maybe TRBD2 (5 bases). CDR3 length: 13 amino acids. Germline V lookup: CDR1 SGHRS, CDR2 YFSETQ. V was trimmed by 4 bases and J by 0 bases, leaving 8 bases between them. The CDR3 sequence: CASSPDYSYEQYF. The CDR3 DNA sequence: TGCGCCAGCAGCCCTGACTACTCCTACGAGCAGTACTTC. The full variable domain, with the rest looked up from reference TRBV5-1 and TRBJ2-7, is KAGVTQTPRYLIKTRGQQVTLSCSPISGHRSVSWYQQTPGQGLQFLFEYFSETQRNKGNFPGRFSGRQFSNSRSEMNVSTLELGDSALYLCASSPDYSYEQYFGPGTRLTVT.

The sample holds a few counts of this clonotype. The chain joins TRBV30 to TRBJ2-5, with 8 positions matching TRBD2. With V trimmed by 4 bases and J by 3 bases, 1 base remained unmatched. This CDR3 has 12 residues. Germline V lookup: CDR1 GTSNPN, CDR2 SVGIG (reference sequence). The DNA of the CDR3 is TGTGCCTGGAACGGGGGGGAAGAGACCCAGTACTTC. This translates into CAWNGGEETQYF.

This clonotype has just a few counts. V gene TRBV5-5 combines with J gene TRBJ1-2; 9 positions agree with TRBD1. Germline V gene data show CDR1 as SGHKS and CDR2 as YYEKEE (reference sequence). After removal of 0 bases from V and 14 bases from J, the junction contained 17 bases not matched to a gene. The CDR3 has 16 amino acids. The chain's CDR3 is CASSLANRRDRVVGTF. The CDR3 coding sequence is TGTGCCAGCAGCTTGGCTAACCGACGGGACAGGGTTGTGGGAACCTTC.

This clonotype occurred a few times. The CDR3 sequence is CSARRGNSYNEQFF. Written as DNA, the CDR3 is TGCAGTGCTAGGCGGGGGAACTCCTACAATGAGCAGTTCTTC. The chain couples TRBV20-1 to TRBJ2-1; TRBD2 matches 7 bases. The CDR3 consists of 14 residues. V was clipped by 3 bases and J by 0 bases; unmatched bases: 2. Germline loops: CDR1 DFQATT, CDR2 SNEGSKA (reference sequence).

The rearrangement joins TRBV19 to TRBJ2-2; tentative D call: TRBD2 (5 bases). The CDR3 runs to 15 residues. Trimming pared 2 bases from V and 6 bases from J, leaving 13 bases between. From germline, CDR1 is LNHDA and CDR2 SQIVND (reference sequence). The CDR3 DNA reads as TGTGCCAGTAGTATATTACGGGGTAATGCCGGGGAGCTGTTTTTT. This sequence encodes CASSILRGNAGELFF.

This clonotype was counted at least ten times. This chain connects TRBV18 to TRBJ1-3, with D possibly being TRBD1 (5 bases). This CDR3 has 14 amino acids. Trimming stripped 3 bases from V and 7 bases from J, with 13 bases between. Germline V gives CDR1 KGHSH, CDR2 LQKENI. The CDR3 DNA reads TGTGCCAGCTCACCCTTCGACACAGGCAACACCATATATTTT. Its protein product is CASSPFDTGNTIYF.

This clonotype appeared many times. This chain connects TRBV6-2 or TRBV6-3 to TRBJ2-2; D remains ambiguous. This CDR3 is built from 15 residues. CDR1 is MNHEY, CDR2 SVGEGT, per germline. Trimming cost V 9 bases and J 0 bases, with 14 bases left between them. DNA of the CDR3: TGTGCCAGTTCTCCCCTACTGTCGAACACCGGGGAGCTGTTTTTT. Residues: CASSPLLSNTGELFF.

This clonotype was observed a handful of times. The rearrangement uses TRBV7-2 and TRBJ2-7, with D possibly being TRBD2 (5 bases). Germline V gene data show CDR1 as SGHTA and CDR2 as FQGNSA. The germline V and J ends were trimmed by 8 bases and 7 bases, with 15 bases remaining between them. This CDR3 contains 12 residues. The CDR3 DNA follows: TGTGCCAGCGAACCGGATACGGGGGAGCAGTACTTC. This gives the protein CASEPDTGEQYF. Variable domain in full (rest from reference TRBV7-2 and TRBJ2-7): GAGVSQSPSNKVTEKGKDVELRCDPISGHTALYWYRQSLGQGLEFLIYFQGNSAPDKSGLPSDRFSAERTGGSVSTLTIQRTQQEDSAVYLCASEPDTGEQYFGPGTRLTVT.

V is TRBV20-1 and J is TRBJ2-5; D is perhaps TRBD2 (5 bases). V was cut by 4 bases and J by 0 bases, with 24 bases left in between. Per the germline V gene, CDR1 is DFQATT and CDR2 is SNEGSKA (reference sequence). The CDR3 is made up of 18 amino acids. Here the CDR3 DNA reads TGCAGTGCTACAGGAGGCTTGTTGTTCGGAGATTACCAAGAGACCCAGTACTTC. It codes for CSATGGLLFGDYQETQYF.

This clonotype was seen more than once but under ten times. One end of the junction is discordant with germline, which a read error may explain. The J gene is TRBJ2-4, the V gene TRBV20-1; D is uncertain. The CDR3 spans 10 residues. Germline V gene lookup returns CDR1 DFQATT and CDR2 SNEGSKA (reference sequence). The CDR3 sequence: CSARSSAEDF. In DNA, the CDR3 is TGCAGTGCTAGATCCTCTGCCGAAGACTTC.